Below, one T cell receptor beta chain is given with its context. Its specificity is unknown. Time point described: cycle 4 day 1 (C4D1), after more than 5 weeks of nivolumab. Brentuximab vedotin exposure varied among the patients, all of whom had relapsed after autologous stem cell transplantation. Complete response, partial response or progressive disease made up the best responses. Sequencing was performed with immunoSEQ multiplex PCR; in TCRdb, only in-frame clones are kept and a portion is missing. The sample carries more than 40,000 clones, around 80% recorded once. This sample is drawn from a study of PD-1 blockade in classical Hodgkin lymphoma. Regarding the study as a whole: A reduction in baseline TCR diversity was reportedly seen in newly diagnosed patients relative to healthy donors.

Germline V lookup: CDR1 SQVTM, CDR2 ANQGSEA. The CDR3 sequence is 13 residues long. Trimming pared 1 base from V and 2 bases from J, leaving 6 bases between. The clonotype was recovered from a human donor with classical Hodgkin lymphoma. This chain joins TRBV29-1 and TRBJ1-3; no reliable D call. Sequences were derived from peripheral blood mononuclear cells (PBMCs), sampled before the fourth cycle of nivolumab. The CDR3 here is CSVEGGTGNTIYF. Written as DNA, the CDR3 is TGCAGCGTTGAAGGAGGGACTGGAAACACCATATATTTT.